This T cell receptor beta chain was observed in a study of blood T cell repertoires in COVID-19. Study background: The samples span acute and convalescent COVID-19 from the United States, Italy and Spain. From T cells, B-cell-depleted T cells, or PBMCs came the material, which was cDNA or gDNA.

The CDR3 loop spans 11 amino acids. J gave up 12 bases and V 7 bases, and 5 bases lay outside the gene matches. CDR1 SGHAT and CDR2 FQDESV come from the germline V gene (reference sequence). Adults between roughly 18 and 89 years of age took part from 24 US areas. Method: immunoSEQ multiplex PCR; TCRdb's copy keeps in-frame clones and lacks some. This sample has some 270,000 clones, with 75% to 90% found just once. Sequencing was performed on PBMCs or T cells enriched from blood (not recorded which). This sequence originates from a woman in her thirties or forties who had been exposed to COVID-19. This chain connects TRBV11-1 to TRBJ2-4; 8 positions agree with TRBD1. The CDR3 DNA sequence: TGTGCCAGCACACAGGGGGGAAATCAGTACTTC. Translated, it gives CASTQGGNQYF.